Listed below are T cell receptor beta chains from one sample, sequenced in a study of response to subunit inactivated influenza vaccine. MiXCR was run by TCRdb on the RT-PCR reads, yielding one entry per CDR3 protein. The data contain around 760,000 distinct CDR3 sequences, more than 11% of them singletons. The starting material was PBMCs from blood, obtained less than 15 days before vaccination. All receptors come from a middle-aged man who received an inactivated influenza vaccine. Each CDR3 is given with its conserved first and last residue. The D gene is left open where the match is weak. For some rows the clone size is stated as once, few or many, or as a class when expanded; others skip it.

V,size,J,D,CDR3,DNA
TRBV20-1,few,TRBJ2-3,TRBD2,CSAQTPGLATDTQYF,TGCAGTGCTCAGACCCCGGGACTAGCCACAGATACGCAGTATTTT
TRBV15,few,TRBJ1-2,-,CATSTDNYPYDGYTF,TGTGCCACCAGCACGGACAACTACCCCTACGATGGCTACACCTTC
TRBV7-9,few,TRBJ2-5,-,CAGSFTGPETQYF,TGTGCCGGCAGCTTTACTGGTCCCGAGACCCAGTACTTC
TRBV7-2,few,TRBJ2-7,-,CASSLIRQDREQYF,TGTGCCAGCAGCTTAATACGGCAGGACAGAGAGCAGTACTTC
TRBV11-2,once,TRBJ2-1,-,CASSLWAGTDEQFF,TGTGCCAGCAGCTTATGGGCAGGTACGGATGAGCAGTTCTTC
TRBV6-6,-,TRBJ2-7,-,CASSYQSYEQYF,TGTGCCAGCAGTTACCAGTCCTACGAGCAGTACTTC
TRBV3-1,-,TRBJ2-6,-,CASIAYLPVSGANVLTF,TGTGCCAGCATCGCATATTTGCCAGTTTCTGGGGCCAACGTCCTGACTTTC
TRBV20-1,few,TRBJ2-7,-,CSGQSRIGYEQYF,TGCAGTGGCCAGTCTAGGATCGGCTACGAGCAGTACTTC
TRBV7-2,few,TRBJ1-6,-,CASTPRPGSNSPLHF,TGTGCCAGCACCCCCCGTCCGGGTAGCAATTCACCCCTCCACTTT
TRBV6-5,-,TRBJ1-2,-,CASSYSRVGTGYTF,TGTGCCAGCAGTTACTCGAGAGTCGGGACGGGCTACACCTTC
TRBV5-1,many,TRBJ1-6,TRBD1,CASSLQGSSYNSPLHF,TGCGCCAGCAGCCTACAGGGGAGCTCCTATAATTCACCCCTCCACTTT
TRBV7-9,-,TRBJ1-2,TRBD1,CASSSGTGANYGYTF,TGTGCCAGCAGCTCCGGGACAGGCGCTAACTATGGCTACACCTTC
TRBV7-2,many,TRBJ2-7,TRBD2,CASSFVAGGPYEQYF,TGTGCCAGCAGCTTCGTAGCGGGAGGGCCGTACGAGCAGTACTTC
TRBV15,-,TRBJ2-4,-,CATRRGHLRAKNIQYF,TGTGCCACCAGGCGGGGGCATCTAAGAGCCAAAAACATTCAGTACTTC
TRBV12-3/TRBV12-4,-,TRBJ1-1,TRBD1,CASNDREGKNTEAFF,TGTGCCAGCAATGACAGGGAGGGGAAGAACACTGAAGCTTTCTTT
TRBV5-1,-,TRBJ1-2,TRBD1,CASSAGNTGGADGYTF,TGCGCCAGCAGCGCGGGAAACACAGGGGGCGCGGATGGCTACACCTTC
TRBV4-1,-,TRBJ1-3,-,CASSQRCVPGNTIYF,TGCGCCAGCAGCCAAAGATGTGTACCGGGAAACACCATATATTTT
TRBV7-9,few,TRBJ2-2,TRBD2,CASSLTSGREPGELFF,TGTGCCAGCAGCTTGACTAGCGGGAGAGAACCCGGGGAGCTGTTTTTT
TRBV10-3,-,TRBJ1-5,-,CAIRDSTENQPQHF,TGTGCCATCAGGGACTCGACAGAAAATCAGCCCCAGCATTTT
TRBV20-1,many,TRBJ2-3,-,CSASPGTNLRDTQYF,TGCAGTGCTAGTCCCGGGACCAACCTTAGGGATACGCAGTATTTT
TRBV29-1,-,TRBJ2-1,-,CSVWGSLHNEQFF,TGCAGCGTTTGGGGATCCCTCCACAATGAGCAGTTCTTC
TRBV7-2,-,TRBJ2-6,-,CASSTRAANVLTF,TGTGCCAGCAGCACACGGGCGGCCAACGTCCTGACTTTC
TRBV6-5,many,TRBJ2-2,-,CATEGIEGELFF,TGTGCCACCGAAGGAATCGAAGGGGAGCTGTTTTTT
TRBV9,many,TRBJ2-1,-,CASSVANSYNEQFF,TGTGCCAGCAGCGTAGCTAATAGCTACAATGAGCAGTTCTTC
TRBV7-6,many,TRBJ1-1,-,CASSLELGRREAFF,TGTGCCAGCAGCTTAGAACTAGGACGGCGGGAAGCTTTCTTT
TRBV20-1,few,TRBJ2-5,TRBD1,CSARDWGQPQETQYF,TGCAGTGCTAGAGACTGGGGACAGCCACAAGAGACCCAGTACTTC
TRBV19,-,TRBJ2-7,-,CASSEGDFSFYEQYF,TGTGCCAGTAGTGAGGGAGACTTTTCATTCTACGAGCAGTACTTC
TRBV12-3/TRBV12-4,-,TRBJ2-3,TRBD1,CASSQTGTGRAQYF,TGTGCCAGCAGTCAAACCGGGACAGGGAGAGCGCAGTATTTT
TRBV6-1,-,TRBJ2-7,TRBD2,CASSEDTSASYEQYF,TGTGCCAGCAGTGAAGATACTAGCGCTTCCTACGAGCAGTACTTC
TRBV14,-,TRBJ2-3,-,CASSQQVADTQYF,TGTGCCAGCAGCCAACAGGTAGCAGATACGCAGTATTTT
TRBV4-1,-,TRBJ1-5,-,CASSQVTTRSNQPQHF,TGCGCCAGCAGCCAGGTTACTACAAGGAGCAATCAGCCCCAGCATTTT
TRBV7-6,-,TRBJ2-7,TRBD2,CASSSSPSGGNSYEQYF,TGTGCCAGCAGCTCCTCGCCGAGCGGGGGGAACTCCTACGAGCAGTACTTC
TRBV10-3,-,TRBJ2-7,-,CAISPISSYEQYF,TGTGCCATCAGCCCCATATCCTCCTACGAGCAGTACTTC